The 5 T cell receptor beta chains below were found in one sample sequenced in a study of T cells in localized non-small cell lung cancer. Libraries were prepared by immunoSEQ multiplex PCR; TCRdb keeps only in-frame clonotypes and omits some of them. The table records around 41,000 clones, approximately 90% of them present only once. The input for sequencing was peripheral blood, taken before any cancer treatment. These TCRs come from a woman aged 18-55 years with stage III lung adenocarcinoma.

This clone appeared once. The chain combines TRBV6-5 with TRBJ1-1, with D possibly matching TRBD1 (6 bases). Between the trimmed V and J ends, which lost 6 bases and 3 bases, there was a span of 14 bases. Germline CDR1 is MNHEY and CDR2 is SVGAGI. The CDR3 runs to 14 residues. CDR3 coding DNA: TGTGCCAGCAGCTCGGGGGGGGGCGACACTGAAGCTTTCTTT. This encodes CASSSGGGDTEAFF.

The chain couples TRBV6-6 to TRBJ2-1, with 9 positions matching TRBD1. The CDR3 is 15 residues long. Per the germline V gene, CDR1 is MNHNY and CDR2 is SVGAGI (reference sequence). V gave up 4 bases and J gave up 9 bases; unmatched junction bases: 10. The CDR3 region is CASSWRATGGVEQFF. The CDR3, as DNA: TGTGCCAGCAGTTGGAGGGCTACAGGGGGCGTTGAGCAGTTCTTC.

The chain links TRBV7-9 to TRBJ1-3; TRBD1 might be the D (5 bases). The germline V gene encodes CDR1 SEHNR and CDR2 FQNEAQ (reference sequence). The CDR3 is made up of 17 amino acids. The V and J ends lost 5 bases and 4 bases respectively, with 21 bases between them. CDR3 sequence (DNA): TGTGCCAGCAGCCCCCTGGGCCCAGGGTCCTCCGGAAACACCATATATTTT. Its protein product is CASSPLGPGSSGNTIYF.

This chain connects TRBV6-1 to TRBJ2-1; 10 bases match TRBD2. The junction had 6 bases not matched to a gene; V was cut back by 0 bases and J by 7 bases. Germline V CDR1 and CDR2: MNHNS, SASEGT. The CDR3 runs to 16 residues. As DNA, the CDR3 is TGTGCCAGCAGTGAAGCGCTACTAGCGGGGCGAAATGAGCAGTTCTTC. As protein: CASSEALLAGRNEQFF.

The chain has TRBV5-1 and TRBJ2-5, with a weak D call TRBD1 (5 bases). The V end was cut by 0 bases, the J end by 3 bases, with 9 bases between. The CDR3 contains 14 residues. Germline CDR1 SGHRS, CDR2 YFSETQ. CDR3 sequence (DNA): TGCGCCAGCAGCTTGGATCCAGGGAAAGAGACCCAGTACTTC. It specifies CASSLDPGKETQYF.